These 13 T cell receptor beta chains originate from one sample sequenced in a study of a mutant IDH1 vaccine in newly diagnosed glioma. Their target antigens are unknown. Indicated time point: week 5, during vaccination. The study gave 300 ug of mutant IDH1 20-mer peptide per vaccine dose, with topical imiquimod. Sequencing was performed with immunoSEQ multiplex PCR; in TCRdb, only in-frame clones are kept and a portion is missing. Of more than 35,000 clones detected, 80% to 90% appear once; the ten largest clones hold approximately 1.7%. The sequencing used PBMCs, collected from a glioma patient whose treatment included an IDH1 peptide vaccine. Source of these receptors: a man aged 40-55 years with glioma.

The rearrangement uses TRBV27 and TRBJ1-2, with a weak D call TRBD1 (5 bases). This CDR3 is 15 amino acids long. Germline V gene data show CDR1 as MNHEY and CDR2 as SMNVEV (reference sequence). V was trimmed by 6 bases and J by 5 bases, leaving 19 bases between them. The CDR3 sequence: CASSQNSLQGYGYTF. The DNA for the CDR3 is TGTGCCAGCAGCCAAAACTCCCTCCAGGGTTATGGCTACACCTTC.

The chain links TRBV7-2 to TRBJ2-5, with D possibly TRBD1 on 6 matching bases. The CDR3 has 15 residues. Looked up from germline, CDR1 is SGHTA and CDR2 is FQGNSA. Trimming took off 4 bases at V and 1 base at J, with 13 bases between the two ends. CDR3 DNA: TGTGCCAGCAGCTCAGTTGGGACAACCCAAGAGACCCAGTACTTC. It encodes CASSSVGTTQETQYF.

The chain couples TRBV7-2 to TRBJ2-1; 7 nucleotides line up with TRBD2. The V gene end was trimmed by 1 base and the J gene end by 5 bases; junction bases not matched to a gene: 5. The CDR3 runs to 15 residues. Germline loops: CDR1 SGHTA, CDR2 FQGNSA. CDR3 protein: CASSLGGSNNNEQFF. In DNA form, the CDR3 reads TGTGCCAGCAGCTTAGGCGGGAGTAACAACAATGAGCAGTTCTTC.

The chain is built from TRBV7-6 and TRBJ2-2; D is possibly TRBD1 (5 bases). Germline V gives CDR1 SGHVS, CDR2 FNYEAQ. V was clipped by 7 bases and J by 4 bases, with 13 bases between them. The CDR3 contains 14 residues. This CDR3 is CASINGHFTGELFF. The CDR3 coding sequence is TGTGCCAGCATTAATGGACACTTCACCGGGGAGCTGTTTTTT.

The J gene is TRBJ1-1, the V gene TRBV11-1; no clear D. This CDR3 is 14 amino acids long. Germline V gene lookup returns CDR1 SGHAT and CDR2 FQDESV (reference sequence). Trimming took off 1 base at V and 2 bases at J, with 8 bases between the two ends. The CDR3 here is CASSLEGRNTEAFF. The CDR3 DNA follows: TGTGCCAGCAGCTTAGAGGGCAGAAACACTGAAGCTTTCTTT.

This chain uses TRBV28 with TRBJ2-3; TRBD2 is a possible D gene (5 bases). The CDR3 length is 13 residues. Trimming removed 4 bases from V and 2 bases from J, with 7 bases in between. Germline lookup yields CDR1 MDHEN and CDR2 SYDVKM. CDR3 sequence reads: CASSYRDTDTQYF. The CDR3 bases are TGTGCCAGCAGTTACCGGGACACAGATACGCAGTATTTT. Drawing the rest from reference TRBV28 and TRBJ2-3, the complete variable domain is DVKVTQSSRYLVKRTGEKVFLECVQDMDHENMFWYRQDPGLGLRLIYFSYDVKMKEKGDIPEGYSVSREKKERFSLILESASTNQTSMYLCASSYRDTDTQYFGPGTRLTVL.

The chain is built from TRBV9 and TRBJ2-5, with a possible D match to TRBD2 (5 bases). This CDR3 has 15 residues. Per the germline V gene, CDR1 is SGDLS and CDR2 is YYNGEE. V dropped 0 bases and J dropped 4 bases, with 13 bases sitting between them. The CDR3 reads CASSVAPGYRETQYF. The DNA for the CDR3 is TGTGCCAGCAGCGTAGCTCCGGGGTACCGAGAGACCCAGTACTTC.

V and J are TRBV14 and TRBJ1-1; D gene ambiguous. Per the germline V gene, CDR1 is SGHDN and CDR2 is FVKESK. CDR3 size: 13 residues. Trimming left V 0 bases short and J 6 bases short, with 8 bases between. CDR3 protein: CASSQEIYSEAFF. In DNA, the CDR3 is TGTGCCAGCAGCCAAGAGATATATTCTGAAGCTTTCTTT.

The J gene is TRBJ2-7, the V gene TRBV6-5; 7 bases are shared with TRBD1. This CDR3 contains 13 residues. V shed 8 bases and J 3 bases; nucleotides not matched to a gene: 7. In germline, CDR1 is MNHEY, CDR2 SVGAGI. The CDR3 nucleotides read TGTGCCAGCGCCTTCTACAGGGGCTACGAGCAGTACTTC. Translation gives CASAFYRGYEQYF.

The CDR3 protein is CASSWGGQGYGYTF. The CDR3 region has the DNA TGTGCCAGCAGCTGGGGGGGCCAGGGATATGGCTACACCTTC. The chain uses TRBV7-9 and TRBJ1-2; TRBD1 is a possible D gene (6 bases). CDR1 is SEHNR and CDR2 is FQNEAQ in the germline V gene (reference sequence). CDR3 length: 14 residues. The germline V and J ends were trimmed by 4 bases and 5 bases, with 14 bases remaining between them.

With regard to this clone: The junction does not match germline at one end; this may be a read error. The chain links TRBV2 to TRBJ1-5; D ambiguous. Germline loops: CDR1 SNHLY, CDR2 FYNNEI. This CDR3 has 12 amino acids. CDR3 DNA sequence: TGTACCAGCAATTGGGTTGATCAGCCCCAGCATTTT. This gives the protein CTSNWVDQPQHF.

This clone was seen once. The chain combines TRBV7-9 with TRBJ1-2; no clear D. This CDR3 is built from 14 residues. V was pared by 1 base and J by 4 bases, with 10 bases between. Germline loops: CDR1 SEHNR, CDR2 FQNEAQ (reference sequence). DNA for the CDR3: TGTGCCAGCAGCTTAGTTGGTAGGAGCTATGGCTACACCTTC. It translates to CASSLVGRSYGYTF.

The rearrangement links TRBV10-3 to TRBJ2-5; 7 bases agree with TRBD1. Germline assignment: CDR1 ENHRY and CDR2 SYGVKD. Germline trimming cut 7 bases from V and 4 bases from J; bases unmatched to any gene: 6. CDR3 length: 13 residues. CDR3 DNA: TGTGCCATCACCAGGGGGTCGGGAGAGACCCAGTACTTC. Encoded protein: CAITRGSGETQYF.